Below, one T cell receptor (beta chain) is given with its context. Its antigen remains unidentified. The CDR3 is made up of 15 amino acids. V lost 4 bases, J lost 4 bases, and 17 bases lay in between. Germline loops: CDR1 SGDLS, CDR2 YYNGEE. The record originates from a study of graft-versus-host responses after intestinal transplantation. The wider study: Among the recipients, transplants were multivisceral, liver-intestinal, or isolated intestinal.

Using immunoSEQ multiplex PCR, the repertoire was profiled, and TCRdb retains in-frame clones only, with some absent. The repertoire has 95,000 to 150,000 clones, 95% of them found once; the top ten carry over 2.5%. The V gene is TRBV9, the J gene TRBJ1-1; perhaps TRBD1 as D (5 bases). The sample consisted of unstimulated CD8+ T cells sorted from spleen or lymph node cells, taken before intestinal transplant. The receptor's source is a human donor who received an intestinal transplant. CDR3 in amino acids: CASSPHPGGGTEAFF. CDR3 DNA: TGTGCCAGCAGCCCTCACCCCGGGGGGGGCACTGAAGCTTTCTTT.